This TCR beta chain was identified during a study of post-analysis software for immune sequencing data. A note on this clonotype: Its antigen is unknown. A read error is possible here, since a much larger clone lies one base away.

TCR beta libraries were prepared from cDNA with unique molecular identifiers. TCRdb re-derived calls from the PCR reads in MiXCR, one entry per CDR3 protein. The table has 250,000 to 300,000 distinct CDR3 sequences, 30% to 45% seen once. Study results and limitations: Included in a set of about 5 TRBV segments more frequent in patients than controls were TRBV5-6, TRBV5-1 and TRBV20-1. Multiple sclerosis patients had significantly lower normalized Chao1 diversity than controls.

The CDR3 runs 15 residues. The germline V gene encodes CDR1 SNHLY and CDR2 FYNNEI. V lost 1 base, J lost 5 bases, and 14 bases lay in between. The J gene is TRBJ1-2, the V gene TRBV2; the D gene is possibly TRBD1 (5 bases). The receptor was derived from a girl aged 5-17 years with multiple sclerosis. Sequencing used blood. The CDR3 sequence is CASSEGPGTAYGYTF. The CDR3 DNA sequence: TGTGCCAGCAGTGAAGGGCCCGGGACGGCTTATGGCTACACCTTC.